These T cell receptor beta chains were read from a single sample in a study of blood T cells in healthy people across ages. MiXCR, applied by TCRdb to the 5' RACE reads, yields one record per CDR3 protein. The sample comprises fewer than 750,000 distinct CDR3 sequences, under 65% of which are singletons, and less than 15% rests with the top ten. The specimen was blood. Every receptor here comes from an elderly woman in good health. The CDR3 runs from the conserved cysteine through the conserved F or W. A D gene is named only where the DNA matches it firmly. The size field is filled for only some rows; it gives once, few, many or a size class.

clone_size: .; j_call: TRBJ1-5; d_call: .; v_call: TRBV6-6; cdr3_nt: TGTGCCAGCAGTTACGAGACATTGCAGCCCCAGCATTTT; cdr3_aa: CASSYETLQPQHF
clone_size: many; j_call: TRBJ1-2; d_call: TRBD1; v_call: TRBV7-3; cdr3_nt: TGTGCCAGCAGCTTTGATGGGGACAGGGCCGCTGTAGGGGGCTACACCTTC; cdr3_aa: CASSFDGDRAAVGGYTF
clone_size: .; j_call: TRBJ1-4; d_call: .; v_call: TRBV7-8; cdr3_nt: TGTGCCAGCAGCTTATCCGGGAGTTTCAAGGAAAAACTGTTTTTT; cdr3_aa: CASSLSGSFKEKLFF
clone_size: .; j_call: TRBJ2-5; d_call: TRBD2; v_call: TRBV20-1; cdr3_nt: TGCAGTGCCACGACTAGCGGGGGGGCGGGAAGGAAGACCCAGTACTTC; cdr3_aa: CSATTSGGAGRKTQYF
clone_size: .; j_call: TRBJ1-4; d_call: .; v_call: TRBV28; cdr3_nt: TGTGCCAGCGGGGCAGGGGTAGATGAAAAACTGTTTTTT; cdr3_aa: CASGAGVDEKLFF
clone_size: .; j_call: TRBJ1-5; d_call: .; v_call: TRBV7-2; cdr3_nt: TGTGCCAGCAGCCCTAAGGTTGGCAATCAGCCCCAGCATTTT; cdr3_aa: CASSPKVGNQPQHF
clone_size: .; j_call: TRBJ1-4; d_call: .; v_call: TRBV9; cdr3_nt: TGTGCCAGCAGCCCCCGGATCGGATTGGCAACTAATGAAAAACTGTTTTTT; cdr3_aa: CASSPRIGLATNEKLFF
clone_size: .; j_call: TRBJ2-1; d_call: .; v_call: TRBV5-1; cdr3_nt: TGCGCCAGCAGCTTGTATGGAAATCTCTTGTATGAGCAGTTCTTC; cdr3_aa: CASSLYGNLLYEQFF
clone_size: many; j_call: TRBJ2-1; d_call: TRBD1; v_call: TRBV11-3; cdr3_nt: TGTGCCAGCAGTCTTACAGGGGCATACAATGAGCAGTTCTTC; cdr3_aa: CASSLTGAYNEQFF
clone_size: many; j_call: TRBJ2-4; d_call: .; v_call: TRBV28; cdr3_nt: TGTGCCAGCATCAGCAGTCCATCAGGGGGGGACATTCAGTACTTC; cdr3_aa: CASISSPSGGDIQYF
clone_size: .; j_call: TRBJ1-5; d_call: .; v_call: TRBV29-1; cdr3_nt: TGCAGCGTTGTGGGGCAAAGGTTAGGCATCCCACACCATAGCAATCAGCCCCAGCATTTT; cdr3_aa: CSVVGQRLGIPHHSNQPQHF
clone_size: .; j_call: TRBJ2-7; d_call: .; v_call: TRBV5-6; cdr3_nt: TGTGCCAGCAGCTTTAGACCGAACTCCTACGAGCAGTACTTC; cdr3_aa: CASSFRPNSYEQYF
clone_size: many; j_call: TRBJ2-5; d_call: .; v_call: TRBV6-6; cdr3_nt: TGTGCCAGCAGTCCGCGGATCTCCCAAGAGACCCAGTACTTC; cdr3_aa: CASSPRISQETQYF
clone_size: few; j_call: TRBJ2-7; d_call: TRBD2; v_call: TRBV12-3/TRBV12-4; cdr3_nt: TGTGCCAGCAGTCCCCGAGGGAGGGACGGGGAGCAGTACTTC; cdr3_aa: CASSPRGRDGEQYF
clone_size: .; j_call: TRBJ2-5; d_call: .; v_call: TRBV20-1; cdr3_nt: TGCAGTGCTAGGGGGGTCGGGCAAGAGACCCAGTACTTC; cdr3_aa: CSARGVGQETQYF
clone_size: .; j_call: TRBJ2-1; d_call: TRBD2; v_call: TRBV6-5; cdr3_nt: TGTGCCAGCAGTTACTCCCCGGGGGGGCCAGCTGAGCAGTTCTTC; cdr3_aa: CASSYSPGGPAEQFF
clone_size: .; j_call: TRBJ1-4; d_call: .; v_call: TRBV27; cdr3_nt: TGTGCCAGCGCCCCTCTCGTCAGCTGGGGTGAAAAACTGTTTTTT; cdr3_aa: CASAPLVSWGEKLFF
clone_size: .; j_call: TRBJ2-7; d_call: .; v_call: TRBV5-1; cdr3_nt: TGCGCCAGCAGCTTGAAGACAGACTACGAGCAGTACTTC; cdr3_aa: CASSLKTDYEQYF
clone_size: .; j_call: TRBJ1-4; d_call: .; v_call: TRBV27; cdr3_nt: TGTGCCAGCAGTCCCCTCCGGAATAATGAAAAACTGTTTTTT; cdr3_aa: CASSPLRNNEKLFF
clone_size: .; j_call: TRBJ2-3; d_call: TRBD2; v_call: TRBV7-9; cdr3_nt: TGTGCCAGCAGCTCGCAAAAGAGGGCTAGCGGGGGTACGGATACGCAGTATTTT; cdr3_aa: CASSSQKRASGGTDTQYF
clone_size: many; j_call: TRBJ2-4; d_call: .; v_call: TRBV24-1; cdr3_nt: TGTGCCACCAGTGGGGCAGGGGCAAACATTCAGTACTTC; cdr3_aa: CATSGAGANIQYF
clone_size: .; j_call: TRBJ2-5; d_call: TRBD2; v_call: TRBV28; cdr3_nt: TGTGCCAGCAGCCTGATGGGCGGGAGGGATTATGAGACCCAGTACTTC; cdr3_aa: CASSLMGGRDYETQYF
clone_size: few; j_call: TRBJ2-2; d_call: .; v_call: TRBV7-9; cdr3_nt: TGTGCCAGCCCCTTGACAGAGAACACCGGGGAGCTGTTTTTT; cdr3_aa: CASPLTENTGELFF
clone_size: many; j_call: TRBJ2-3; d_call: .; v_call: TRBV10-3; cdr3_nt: TGTGCCATCGGGGCTGGGACCTACACAGATACGCAGTATTTT; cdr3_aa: CAIGAGTYTDTQYF
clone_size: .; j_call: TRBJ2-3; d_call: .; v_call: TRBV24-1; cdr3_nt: TGTGCCACCAGTGATAGAGCAGGGAGCACAGATACGCAGTATTTT; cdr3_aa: CATSDRAGSTDTQYF
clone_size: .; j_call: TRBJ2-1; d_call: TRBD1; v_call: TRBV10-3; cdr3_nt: TGTGCCACACAGGGGGAGGTGGACATTATAAATGAGCAGTTCTTC; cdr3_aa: CATQGEVDIINEQFF
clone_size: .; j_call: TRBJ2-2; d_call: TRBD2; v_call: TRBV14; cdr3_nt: TGTGCCAGCAGCCGACTAGCGGTTAACACCGGGGAGCTGTTTTTT; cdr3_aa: CASSRLAVNTGELFF
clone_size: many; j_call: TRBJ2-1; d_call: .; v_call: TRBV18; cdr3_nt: TGTGCCAGCAGCCCAGGGGCGAGCTCCTACAATGAGCAGTTCTTC; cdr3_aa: CASSPGASSYNEQFF
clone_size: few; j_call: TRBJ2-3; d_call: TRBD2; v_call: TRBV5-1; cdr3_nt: TGCGCCAGCGGGAGCGGGGGCCCCCGGGACACAGATACGCAGTATTTT; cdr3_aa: CASGSGGPRDTDTQYF
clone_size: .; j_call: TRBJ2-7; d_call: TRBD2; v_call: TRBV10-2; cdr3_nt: TGCGCCAGCAGTGAGTGGACTAGCGGGAACGATGAGCAGTACTTC; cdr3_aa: CASSEWTSGNDEQYF
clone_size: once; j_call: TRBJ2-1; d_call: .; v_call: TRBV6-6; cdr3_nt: TGTGCCAGCGGCGGTTGGAAGGAGCAGTTCTTC; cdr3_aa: CASGGWKEQFF
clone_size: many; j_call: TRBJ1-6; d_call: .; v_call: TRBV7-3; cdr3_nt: TGTGCCAGCAGCTTAAATCTCGGTTCACCCCTCCACTTT; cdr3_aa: CASSLNLGSPLHF
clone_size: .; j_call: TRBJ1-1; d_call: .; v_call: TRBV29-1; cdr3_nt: TGCAGCGTTGAGGCGGGTGTGGGTGGCACTGAAGCTTTCTTT; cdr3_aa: CSVEAGVGGTEAFF
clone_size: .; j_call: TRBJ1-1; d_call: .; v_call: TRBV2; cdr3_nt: TGTGCCAGCAGTGAAATCGCGGGCGGAGTTGGCACTGAAGCTTTCTTT; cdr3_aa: CASSEIAGGVGTEAFF
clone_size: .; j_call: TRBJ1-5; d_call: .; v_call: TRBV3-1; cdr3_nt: TGTGCCAGCAGCCTCCCGCATCAGCCCCAGCATTTT; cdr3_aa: CASSLPHQPQHF
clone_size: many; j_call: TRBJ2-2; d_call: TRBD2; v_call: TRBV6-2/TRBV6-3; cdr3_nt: TGTGCCAGCACTCGGACTAGCGTCACCGGGGAGCTGTTTTTT; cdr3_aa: CASTRTSVTGELFF
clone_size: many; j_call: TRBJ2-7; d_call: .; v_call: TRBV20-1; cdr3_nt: TGCAGTGCTAGAGTAGATCGGGACTCCTACGAGCAGTACTTC; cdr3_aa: CSARVDRDSYEQYF
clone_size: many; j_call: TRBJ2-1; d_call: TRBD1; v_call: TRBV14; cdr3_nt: TGTGCCAGCAGCCACCTCGGGACAGGGTTTGAGCAGTTCTTC; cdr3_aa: CASSHLGTGFEQFF
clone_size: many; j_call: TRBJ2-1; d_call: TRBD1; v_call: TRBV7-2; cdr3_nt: TGTGCCAGCAGCTTATCGGCAGGGGGCTTCAATGAGCAGTTCTTC; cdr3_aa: CASSLSAGGFNEQFF
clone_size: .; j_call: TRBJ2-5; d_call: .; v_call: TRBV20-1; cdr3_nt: TGCAGTGCTTTCCCTTTCACAGGGAAAGAGACCCAGTACTTC; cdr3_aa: CSAFPFTGKETQYF
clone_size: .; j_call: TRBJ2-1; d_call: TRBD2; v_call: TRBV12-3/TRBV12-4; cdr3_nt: TGTGCCAGCACTAGCGGGAGCGATAGCAATGAGCAGTTCTTC; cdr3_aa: CASTSGSDSNEQFF
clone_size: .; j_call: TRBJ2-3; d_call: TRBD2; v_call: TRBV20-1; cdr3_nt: TGCAGTATCTTTGCTAGCGGGAGAGTCACTAGCACAGATACGCAGTATTTT; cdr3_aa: CSIFASGRVTSTDTQYF
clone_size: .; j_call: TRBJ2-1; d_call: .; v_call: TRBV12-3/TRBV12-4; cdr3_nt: TGTGCCAGCAGTACTAGCCCCAATGAGCAGTTCTTC; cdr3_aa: CASSTSPNEQFF
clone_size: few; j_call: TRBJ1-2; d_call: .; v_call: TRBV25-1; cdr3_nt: TGTGCCAGCAGCGCGCGTTTCGCAACAGAGTTCTATGGCTACACCTTC; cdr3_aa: CASSARFATEFYGYTF
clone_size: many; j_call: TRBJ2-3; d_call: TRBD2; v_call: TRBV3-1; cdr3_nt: TGTGCCAGCAGCACAATTAGCGGGAAGGGGCTTAGTACGCAGTATTTT; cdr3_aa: CASSTISGKGLSTQYF
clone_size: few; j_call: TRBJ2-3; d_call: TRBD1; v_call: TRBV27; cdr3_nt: TGTGCCAGCAGTGACCCAGGGGGCCCATCGCCTGATACGCAGTATTTT; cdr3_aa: CASSDPGGPSPDTQYF
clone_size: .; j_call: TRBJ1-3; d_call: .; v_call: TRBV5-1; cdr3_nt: TGCGCCAGCAGCGAGGCGAGACCGTCGACTGGAAACACCATATATTTT; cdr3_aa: CASSEARPSTGNTIYF
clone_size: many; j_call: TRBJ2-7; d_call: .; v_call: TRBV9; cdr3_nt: TGTGCCAGCAGCGTAGCGGCAGGGATGTACGAGCAGTACTTC; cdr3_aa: CASSVAAGMYEQYF
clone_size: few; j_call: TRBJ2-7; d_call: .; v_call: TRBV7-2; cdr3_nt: TGTGCCAGCAGCTTAGCCCCGGGCAGCTACGAGCAGTACTTC; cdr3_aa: CASSLAPGSYEQYF
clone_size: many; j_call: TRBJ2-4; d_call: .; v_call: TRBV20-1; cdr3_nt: TGCAGTGCTAGAGATGGACACGGAGGTTGGAACATTCAGTACTTC; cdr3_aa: CSARDGHGGWNIQYF
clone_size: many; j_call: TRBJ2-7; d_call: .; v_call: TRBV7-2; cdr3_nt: TGTGCCAGCAGCTTATTTTCTTTGGGGACTCTCTACGAGCAGTACTTC; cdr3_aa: CASSLFSLGTLYEQYF
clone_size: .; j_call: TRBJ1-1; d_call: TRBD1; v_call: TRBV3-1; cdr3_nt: TGTGCCAGCAGCCCTCACGGGACAGCTGAAGCTTTCTTT; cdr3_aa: CASSPHGTAEAFF
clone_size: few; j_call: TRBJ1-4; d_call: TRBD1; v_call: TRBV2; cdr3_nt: TGTGCCAGCAGGGCGGGACAGGGAGGTGAAAAACTGTTTTTT; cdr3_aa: CASRAGQGGEKLFF
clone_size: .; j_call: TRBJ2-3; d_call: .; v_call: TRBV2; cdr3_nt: TGTGCCAGCAGTGAAGCGCAGAGGGCCACACTTAGAGATACGCAGTATTTT; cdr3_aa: CASSEAQRATLRDTQYF
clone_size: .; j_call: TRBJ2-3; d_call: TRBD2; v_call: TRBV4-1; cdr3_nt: TGCGCCAGCAGCCAGTGGGGAGCGGGGGGGCGAGATACGCAGTATTTT; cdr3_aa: CASSQWGAGGRDTQYF
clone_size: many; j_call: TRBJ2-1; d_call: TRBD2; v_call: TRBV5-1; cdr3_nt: TGCGCCAGCCTCAGAATAGCGGGACTCTACAATGAGCAGTTCTTC; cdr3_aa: CASLRIAGLYNEQFF
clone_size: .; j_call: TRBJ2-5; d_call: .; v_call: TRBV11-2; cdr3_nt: TGTGCCAGCAGCTTAGAACTGGCACAGCCCAAAGAGACCCAGTACTTC; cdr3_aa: CASSLELAQPKETQYF
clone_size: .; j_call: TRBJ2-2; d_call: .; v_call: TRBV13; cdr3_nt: TGTGCCAGCAGCCCCCGTCGAGCGAACACCGGGGAGCTGTTTTTT; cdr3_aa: CASSPRRANTGELFF
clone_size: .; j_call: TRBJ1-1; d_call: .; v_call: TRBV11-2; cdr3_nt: TGTGCCAGCAGCCCAGCCCCGGCAACTGAAGCTTTCTTT; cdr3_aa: CASSPAPATEAFF